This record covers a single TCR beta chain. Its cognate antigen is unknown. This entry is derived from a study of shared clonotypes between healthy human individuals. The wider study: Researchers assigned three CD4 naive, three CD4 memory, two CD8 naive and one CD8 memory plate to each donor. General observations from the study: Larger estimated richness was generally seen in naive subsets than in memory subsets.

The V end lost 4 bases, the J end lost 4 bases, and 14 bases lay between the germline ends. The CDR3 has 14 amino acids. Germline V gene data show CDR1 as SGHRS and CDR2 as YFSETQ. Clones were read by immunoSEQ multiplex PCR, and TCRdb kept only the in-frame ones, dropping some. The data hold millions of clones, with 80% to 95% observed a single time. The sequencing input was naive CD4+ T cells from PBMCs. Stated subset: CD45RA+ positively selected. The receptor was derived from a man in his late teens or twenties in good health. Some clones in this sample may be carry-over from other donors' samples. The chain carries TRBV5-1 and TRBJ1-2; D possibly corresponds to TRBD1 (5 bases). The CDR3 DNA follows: TGCGCCAGCAGCGCGGGACCTACCACCTATGGCTACACCTTC. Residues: CASSAGPTTYGYTF.